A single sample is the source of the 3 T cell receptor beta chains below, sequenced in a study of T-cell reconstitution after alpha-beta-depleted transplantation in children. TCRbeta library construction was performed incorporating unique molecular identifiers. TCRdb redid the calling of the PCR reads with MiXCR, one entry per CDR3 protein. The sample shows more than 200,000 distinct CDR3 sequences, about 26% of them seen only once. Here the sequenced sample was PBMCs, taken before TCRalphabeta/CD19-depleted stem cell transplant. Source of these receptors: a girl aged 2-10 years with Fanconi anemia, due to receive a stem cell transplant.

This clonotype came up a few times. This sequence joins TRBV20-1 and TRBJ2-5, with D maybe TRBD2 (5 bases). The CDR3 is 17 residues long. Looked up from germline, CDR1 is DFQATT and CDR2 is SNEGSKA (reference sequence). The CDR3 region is CSLLPGLLAQGLETQYF. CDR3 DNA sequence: TGCAGCCTCCTCCCGGGGTTGTTAGCTCAAGGGTTGGAGACCCAGTACTTC.

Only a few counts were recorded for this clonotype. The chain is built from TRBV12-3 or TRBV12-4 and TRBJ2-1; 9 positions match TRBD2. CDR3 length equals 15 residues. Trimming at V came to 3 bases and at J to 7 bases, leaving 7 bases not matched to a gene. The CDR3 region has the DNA TGTGCCAGCAGTTTTTTAGCGGGAGTAAGGAATGAGCAGTTCTTC. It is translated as CASSFLAGVRNEQFF.

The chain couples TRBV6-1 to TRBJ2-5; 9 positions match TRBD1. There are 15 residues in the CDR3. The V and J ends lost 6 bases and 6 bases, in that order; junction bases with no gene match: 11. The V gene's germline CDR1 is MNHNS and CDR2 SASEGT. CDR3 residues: CASRNRGRMDQTQYF. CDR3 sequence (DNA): TGTGCCAGCAGAAACAGGGGGCGGATGGATCAGACCCAGTACTTC.